The rows below give T cell receptor beta chains drawn from one sample of a study of blood T cell repertoires in COVID-19. Generated by immunoSEQ multiplex PCR, the TCRdb table keeps only in-frame clones and is missing some. The sample comprises roughly 330,000 clones, around 87% of which are singletons, and about 5% rests with the top ten. Sequenced sample: PBMCs or T cells enriched from blood (not recorded which). The receptor source for this set is a woman in her thirties who had recovered from COVID-19. Both conserved end residues are part of each CDR3. D genes are given only for firm matches.

v_call,d_call,cdr3_length,cdr3_aa
TRBV27,NA,15,CASSPTEVWVYGYTF
TRBV5-6,NA,12,CASSFSTYGYTF
TRBV27,NA,13,CASSSTVNTEAFF
TRBV11-2,NA,14,CASSLTRSEDTQYF
TRBV7-9,NA,14,CASSWGGNNQPQHF
TRBV28,NA,14,CASSLLRVYTEAFF
TRBV18,TRBD1,14,CASSPQQGAGEQYF
TRBV5-1,NA,17,CASSLGRELEANYGYTF
TRBV12-5,NA,15,CASGLVSTGLSPQHF
TRBV27,TRBD2,15,CASSWAGGNPETQYF
TRBV18,NA,15,CASSSTRTGTGELFF
TRBV5-4,NA,16,CASSSQGRSGANVLTF
TRBV7-2,NA,16,CASSPQSGRGGAEAFF
TRBV4-1,NA,15,CASSQGRDNWRGYTF
TRBV4-2,TRBD1,17,CASSQGTGVELNTEAFF
TRBV28,TRBD1,13,CASSRGGPYGYTF
TRBV15,TRBD1,14,CATSRQGAGNTIYF
TRBV6-2/TRBV6-3,TRBD1,14,CASSHGQGDQPQHF
TRBV27,TRBD1,14,CASSSDRGNQPQHF
TRBV4-1,NA,14,CASSPVLANSPLHF
TRBV12-3/TRBV12-4,NA,13,CASSSDTDYEQYF
TRBV28,TRBD2,14,CASRGTSGGREQYF
TRBV7-8,TRBD2,17,CASSPMRLAGGYNEQFF
TRBV6-1,TRBD1,16,CASSDQIGTDTDTQYF
TRBV4-3,NA,15,CASSQDSQGSYGYTF
TRBV19,TRBD1,13,CASSPRGAHGYTF
TRBV18,TRBD1,16,CASSEGPGTVNQPQHF
TRBV4-1,TRBD2,16,CASSQDLAVSYNEQFF
TRBV10-3,TRBD2,17,CAISESSGGAPYNEQFF
TRBV7-6,TRBD2,16,CASSSSGGTHQETQYF
TRBV13,NA,15,CASSPAEGDTLEQYF
TRBV9,NA,14,CASSVYYSGNEQFF
TRBV18,NA,19,CASSPGQRAWGAPQETQYF
TRBV12-3/TRBV12-4,NA,13,CASSHTTSNEQFF
TRBV6-2/TRBV6-3,NA,18,CASSYGPSGGPSTDTQYF
TRBV9,TRBD2,15,CASNVGTSPTDTQYF
TRBV2,NA,12,CASSDMQGPQHF
TRBV19,TRBD1,16,CASSPRTGGLITEAFF
TRBV29-1,TRBD1,13,CSAQNRQGNEQYF
TRBV7-7,TRBD2,13,CASSRSPGGEQFF
TRBV12-3/TRBV12-4,NA,13,CASSLRAAGGYTF
TRBV5-1,NA,14,CASSSQGFGETQYF
TRBV6-1,NA,14,CASSDRVATDTQYF
TRBV28,TRBD1,18,CASSHSRTGTGKYNEQFF
TRBV5-6,NA,14,CASSLTPRPGTQYF
TRBV28,TRBD1,14,CASSGDRGFQPQHF
TRBV10-3,NA,14,CAIRTIFGNTEAFF
TRBV18,NA,16,CASSPNVDSGTGELFF
TRBV7-9,TRBD1,13,CASSGSTGPEAFF
TRBV10-3,NA,14,CAISESGASYGYTF
TRBV21-1,NA,13,CASQTGGDQPQHF
TRBV24-1,TRBD1,14,CATSDPDRDYGYTF
TRBV5-1,TRBD2,16,CASSTGLAVVADTQYF
TRBV28,TRBD2,14,CASSPSGVTDTQYF
TRBV6-2/TRBV6-3,TRBD1,17,CASSPGGTGASRGGYTF
TRBV11-3,NA,13,CASSRSGYNEQFF